Listed below are T cell receptor beta chains from one sample, sequenced in a study of response to subunit inactivated influenza vaccine. TCRdb reprocessed the RT-PCR reads with MiXCR, giving one entry per CDR3 protein. This table holds about 780,000 distinct CDR3 sequences, approximately 18% found once. The starting material was PBMCs from blood, obtained about 5 days after vaccination. The receptor set was obtained from a man in his fifties who received an inactivated influenza vaccine. Each CDR3 is given with its conserved first and last residue. D genes are given only for firm matches. Not all rows give a size; the values are once, few, many and, for expanded clones, a class.

j_gene,abundance,len,v_gene,d_gene,CDR3aa,CDR3nt
TRBJ2-3,few,17,TRBV4-1,.,CASSPYPDSPGTDTQYF,TGCGCCAGCAGCCCCTACCCGGACAGCCCGGGCACAGATACGCAGTATTTT
TRBJ2-1,.,15,TRBV18,.,CASSLRTRGNNEQFF,TGTGCCAGCTCACTCCGCACCAGGGGCAACAATGAGCAGTTCTTC
TRBJ2-1,few,16,TRBV12-3/TRBV12-4,TRBD2,CASRRFSGGAYNEQFF,TGTGCCAGCAGGCGGTTTAGCGGGGGGGCCTACAATGAGCAGTTCTTC
TRBJ1-1,.,15,TRBV9,.,CASSVVGALDTEAFF,TGTGCCAGCAGCGTGGTAGGGGCGTTGGACACTGAAGCTTTCTTT
TRBJ2-5,.,14,TRBV7-2,.,CASSPKPGSETQYF,TGTGCCAGCAGTCCCAAGCCCGGGTCGGAGACCCAGTACTTC
TRBJ2-1,.,16,TRBV28,TRBD2,CASSETSGTSYNEQFF,TGTGCCAGCAGTGAGACTAGCGGGACGTCCTACAATGAGCAGTTCTTC
TRBJ2-1,.,17,TRBV7-2,TRBD2,CASSLATSGRGYNEQFF,TGTGCCAGCAGCTTAGCGACTAGCGGGAGAGGATACAATGAGCAGTTCTTC
TRBJ2-5,few,15,TRBV11-2,TRBD2,CASSLNPLAGETQYF,TGTGCCAGCAGCTTAAACCCACTAGCGGGAGAGACCCAGTACTTC
TRBJ1-2,few,18,TRBV5-1,.,CASSLDSVRYRLDYGYTF,TGCGCCAGCAGCTTGGACAGCGTAAGATATAGGCTCGACTATGGCTACACCTTC
TRBJ2-7,.,14,TRBV9,.,CASSVGVSGYEQYF,TGTGCCAGCAGCGTAGGGGTTAGCGGCTACGAGCAGTACTTC
TRBJ2-5,few,15,TRBV7-3,.,CASSLMAGTQETQYF,TGTGCCAGCAGCTTGATGGCGGGAACCCAAGAGACCCAGTACTTC
TRBJ2-5,few,13,TRBV5-4,.,CASSLFSGETQYF,TGTGCCAGCAGCTTGTTTTCCGGGGAGACCCAGTACTTC
TRBJ1-5,many,15,TRBV6-5,.,CASSSRAASNQPQHF,TGTGCCAGCAGTTCCCGGGCTGCAAGCAATCAGCCCCAGCATTTT
TRBJ2-3,few,12,TRBV12-3/TRBV12-4,.,CASSLDQATQYF,TGTGCCAGCAGTTTGGACCAAGCTACGCAGTATTTT
TRBJ1-5,many,15,TRBV5-5,.,CASRPTLQGFQPQHF,TGTGCCAGCAGACCTACACTCCAGGGTTTTCAGCCCCAGCATTTT
TRBJ1-3,.,14,TRBV30,.,CACHGQSSGNTIYF,TGTGCCTGTCATGGACAGTCTTCTGGAAACACCATATATTTT
TRBJ2-1,many,14,TRBV12-3/TRBV12-4,.,CASSTGQYYNEQFF,TGTGCCAGCAGCACCGGACAGTACTACAATGAGCAGTTCTTC
TRBJ2-3,once,15,TRBV5-6,TRBD1,CASSQTGGIGETQYF,TGTGCCAGCAGCCAGACAGGGGGCATCGGAGAGACGCAGTATTTT
TRBJ2-1,.,15,TRBV4-2,.,CASSQAAGPRNEQFF,TGTGCCAGCAGCCAAGCAGCGGGCCCTCGGAATGAGCAGTTCTTC
TRBJ2-5,.,16,TRBV11-2,TRBD2,CASSKGVAGGQETQYF,TGTGCCAGCAGCAAGGGGGTAGCGGGGGGGCAAGAGACCCAGTACTTC
TRBJ2-1,.,16,TRBV6-1,TRBD1,CASSRQGPLLYNEQFF,TGTGCCAGCAGCCGACAGGGGCCACTACTATACAATGAGCAGTTCTTC
TRBJ2-5,few,13,TRBV20-1,TRBD2,CSARDRLAETQYF,TGCAGTGCTAGAGACCGACTAGCGGAGACCCAGTACTTC
TRBJ2-1,.,12,TRBV11-3,.,CASSATWGEQFF,TGTGCCAGCAGCGCAACGTGGGGTGAGCAGTTCTTC
TRBJ2-1,.,16,TRBV28,.,CASSFSRDPLYNEQFF,TGTGCCAGCAGTTTCTCTCGGGACCCCCTCTACAATGAGCAGTTCTTC
TRBJ1-1,.,17,TRBV7-6,TRBD1,CASSLPDRDRGNTEAFF,TGTGCCAGCAGCTTACCTGACAGGGACAGAGGGAACACTGAAGCTTTCTTT